This T cell receptor (beta chain) was captured by sequencing in a study of blood T cell repertoires in COVID-19. About the research overall: Acute and convalescent COVID-19 samples came from the United States, Italy and Spain.

There are 16 residues in the CDR3. CDR1 SGHDT and CDR2 YYEEEE come from the germline V gene. The V and J ends lost 1 base and 4 bases, in that order; junction bases with no gene match: 9. TCRdb's copy holds only in-frame clones and misses some; the assay was immunoSEQ multiplex PCR. The table has around 70,000 clones, roughly 80% seen once. This clonotype was obtained from a man in his sixties with acute or convalescent COVID-19. Sequencing used peripheral blood. This chain joins TRBV5-6 and TRBJ1-1; 8 positions match TRBD1. For the CDR3, the DNA is TGTGCCAGCAGCTTGTTGGGCAGGGGGCAGGCCACTGAAGCTTTCTTT. Protein product: CASSLLGRGQATEAFF.